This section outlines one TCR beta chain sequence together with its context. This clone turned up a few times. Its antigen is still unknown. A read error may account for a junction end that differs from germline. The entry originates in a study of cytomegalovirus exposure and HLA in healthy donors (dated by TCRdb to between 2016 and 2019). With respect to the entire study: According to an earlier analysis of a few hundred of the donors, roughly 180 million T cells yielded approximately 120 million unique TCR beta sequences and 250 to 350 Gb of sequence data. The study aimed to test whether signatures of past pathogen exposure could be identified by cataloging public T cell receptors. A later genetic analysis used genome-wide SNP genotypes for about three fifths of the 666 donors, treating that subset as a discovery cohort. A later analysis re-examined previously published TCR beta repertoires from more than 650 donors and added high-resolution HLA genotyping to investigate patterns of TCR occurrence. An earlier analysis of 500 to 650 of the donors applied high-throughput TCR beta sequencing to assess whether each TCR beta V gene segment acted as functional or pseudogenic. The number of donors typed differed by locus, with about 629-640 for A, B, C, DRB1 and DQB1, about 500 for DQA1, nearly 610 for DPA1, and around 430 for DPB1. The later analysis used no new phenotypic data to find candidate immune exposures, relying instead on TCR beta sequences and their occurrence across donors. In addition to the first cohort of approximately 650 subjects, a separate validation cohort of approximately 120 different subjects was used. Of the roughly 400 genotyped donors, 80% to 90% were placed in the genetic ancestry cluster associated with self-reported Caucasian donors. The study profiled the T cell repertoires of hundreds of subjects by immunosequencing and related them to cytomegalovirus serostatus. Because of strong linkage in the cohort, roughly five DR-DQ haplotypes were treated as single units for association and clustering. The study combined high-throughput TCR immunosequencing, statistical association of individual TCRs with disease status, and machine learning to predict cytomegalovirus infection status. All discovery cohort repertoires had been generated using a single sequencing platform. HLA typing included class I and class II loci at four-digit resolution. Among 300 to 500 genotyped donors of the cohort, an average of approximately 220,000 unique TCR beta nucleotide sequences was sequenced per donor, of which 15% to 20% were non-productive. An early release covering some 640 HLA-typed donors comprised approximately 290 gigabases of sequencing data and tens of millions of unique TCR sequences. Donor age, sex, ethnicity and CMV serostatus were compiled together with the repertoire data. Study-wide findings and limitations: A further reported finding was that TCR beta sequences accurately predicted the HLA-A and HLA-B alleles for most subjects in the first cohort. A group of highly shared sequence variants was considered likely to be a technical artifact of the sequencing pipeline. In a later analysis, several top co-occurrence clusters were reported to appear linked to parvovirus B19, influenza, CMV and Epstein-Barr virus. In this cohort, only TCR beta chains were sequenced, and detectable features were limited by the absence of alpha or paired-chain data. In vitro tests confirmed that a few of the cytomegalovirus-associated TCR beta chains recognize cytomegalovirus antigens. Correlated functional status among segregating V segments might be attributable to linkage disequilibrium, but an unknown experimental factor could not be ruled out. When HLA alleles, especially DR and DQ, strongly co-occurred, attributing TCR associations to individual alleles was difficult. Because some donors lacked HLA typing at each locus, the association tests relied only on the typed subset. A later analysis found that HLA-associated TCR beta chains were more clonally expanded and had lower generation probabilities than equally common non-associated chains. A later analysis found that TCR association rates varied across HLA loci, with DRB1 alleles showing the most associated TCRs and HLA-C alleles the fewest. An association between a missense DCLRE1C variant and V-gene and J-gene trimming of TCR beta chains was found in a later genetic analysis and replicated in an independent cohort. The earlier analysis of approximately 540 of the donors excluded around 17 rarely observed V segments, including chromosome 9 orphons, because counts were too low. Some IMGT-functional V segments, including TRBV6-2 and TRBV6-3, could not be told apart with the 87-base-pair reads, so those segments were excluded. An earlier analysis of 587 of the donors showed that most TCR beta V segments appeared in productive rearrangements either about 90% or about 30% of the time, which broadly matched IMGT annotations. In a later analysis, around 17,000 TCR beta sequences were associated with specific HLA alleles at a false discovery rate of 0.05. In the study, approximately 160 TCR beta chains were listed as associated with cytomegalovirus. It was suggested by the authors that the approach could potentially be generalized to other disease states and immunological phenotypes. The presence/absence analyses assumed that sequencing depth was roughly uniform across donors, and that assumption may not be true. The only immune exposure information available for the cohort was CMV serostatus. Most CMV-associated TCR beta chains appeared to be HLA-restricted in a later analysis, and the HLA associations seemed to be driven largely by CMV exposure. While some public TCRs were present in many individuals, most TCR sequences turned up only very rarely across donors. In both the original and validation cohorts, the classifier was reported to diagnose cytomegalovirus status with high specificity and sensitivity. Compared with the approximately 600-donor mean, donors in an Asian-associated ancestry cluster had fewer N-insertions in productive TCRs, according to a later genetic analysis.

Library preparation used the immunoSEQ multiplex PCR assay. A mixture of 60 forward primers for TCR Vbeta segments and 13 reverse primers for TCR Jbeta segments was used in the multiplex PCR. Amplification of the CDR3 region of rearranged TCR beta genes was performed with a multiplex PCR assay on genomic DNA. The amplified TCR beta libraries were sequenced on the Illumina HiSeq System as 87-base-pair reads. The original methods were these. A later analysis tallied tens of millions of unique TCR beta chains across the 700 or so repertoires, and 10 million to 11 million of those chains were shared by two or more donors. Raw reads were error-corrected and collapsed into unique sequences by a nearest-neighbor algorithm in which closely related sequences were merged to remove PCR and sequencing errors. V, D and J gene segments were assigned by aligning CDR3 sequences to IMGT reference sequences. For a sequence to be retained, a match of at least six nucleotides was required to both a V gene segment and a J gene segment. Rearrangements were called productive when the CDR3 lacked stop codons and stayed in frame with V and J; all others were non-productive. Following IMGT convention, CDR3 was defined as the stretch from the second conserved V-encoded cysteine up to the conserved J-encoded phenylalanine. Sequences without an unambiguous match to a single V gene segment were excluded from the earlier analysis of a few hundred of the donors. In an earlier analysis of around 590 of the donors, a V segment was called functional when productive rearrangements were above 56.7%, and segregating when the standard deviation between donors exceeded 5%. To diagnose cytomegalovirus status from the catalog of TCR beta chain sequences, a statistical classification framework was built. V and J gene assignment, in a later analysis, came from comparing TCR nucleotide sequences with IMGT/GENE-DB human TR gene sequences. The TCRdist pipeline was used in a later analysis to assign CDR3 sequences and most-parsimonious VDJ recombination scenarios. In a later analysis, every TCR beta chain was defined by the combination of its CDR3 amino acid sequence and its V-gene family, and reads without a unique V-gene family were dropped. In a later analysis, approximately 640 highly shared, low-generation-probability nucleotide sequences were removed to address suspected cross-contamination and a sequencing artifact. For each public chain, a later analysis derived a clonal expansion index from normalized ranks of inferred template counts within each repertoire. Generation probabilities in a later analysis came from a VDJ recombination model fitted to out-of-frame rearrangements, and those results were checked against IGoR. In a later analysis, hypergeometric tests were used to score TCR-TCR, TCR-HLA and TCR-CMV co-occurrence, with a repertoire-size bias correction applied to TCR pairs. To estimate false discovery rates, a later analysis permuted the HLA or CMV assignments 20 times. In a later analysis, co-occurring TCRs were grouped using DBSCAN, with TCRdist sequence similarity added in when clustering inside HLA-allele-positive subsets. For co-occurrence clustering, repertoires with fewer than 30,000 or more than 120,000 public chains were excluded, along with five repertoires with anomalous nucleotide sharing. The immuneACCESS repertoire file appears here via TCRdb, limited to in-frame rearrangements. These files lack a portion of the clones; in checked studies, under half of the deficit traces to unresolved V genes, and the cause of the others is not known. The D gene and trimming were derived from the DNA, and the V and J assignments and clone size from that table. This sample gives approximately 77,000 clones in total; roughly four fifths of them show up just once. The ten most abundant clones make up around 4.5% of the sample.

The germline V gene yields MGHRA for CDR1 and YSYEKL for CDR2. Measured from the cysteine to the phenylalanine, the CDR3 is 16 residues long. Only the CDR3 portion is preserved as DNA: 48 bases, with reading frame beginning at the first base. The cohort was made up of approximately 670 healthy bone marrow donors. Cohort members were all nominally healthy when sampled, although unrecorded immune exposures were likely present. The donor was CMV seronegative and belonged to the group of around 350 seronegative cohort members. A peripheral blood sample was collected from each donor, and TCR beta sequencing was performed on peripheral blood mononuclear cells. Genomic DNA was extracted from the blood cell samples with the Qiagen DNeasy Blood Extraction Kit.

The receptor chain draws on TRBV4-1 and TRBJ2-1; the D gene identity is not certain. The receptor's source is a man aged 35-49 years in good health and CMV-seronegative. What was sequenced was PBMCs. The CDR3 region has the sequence CASSHESTATYNEQFF. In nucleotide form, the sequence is TGCGCTAGCAGCCACGAAAGCACAGCCACCTACAATGAGCAGTTCTTC.